This T cell receptor (beta chain) was recorded in a study of vaccination effects on CD4 cells after COVID-19. Sequencing was performed with immunoSEQ multiplex PCR; in TCRdb, only in-frame clones are kept and a portion is missing. The sample has tens of thousands of clones; 65% to 80% are singletons. Isolating CD4+ T cells followed around nine days of culture. Vaccine administered to participants consisted of two doses of either BNT162b2 or mRNA-1273. Nucleocapsid antibodies were negative in the vaccine recipients, who had never had SARS-CoV-2 infection. Half-medium replacement with IL-2 medium occurred on days 3 and 7. There are 18 residues in the CDR3. Germline CDR1 and CDR2: MNHEY and SMNVEV (reference sequence). With 1 base removed from V and 4 bases from J, the gap between germline ends came to 19 bases. Regarding the study as a whole: Recruitment yielded few convalescent patients, and the study had no early post-infection timepoints. Common cold coronaviruses were cross-recognized by only 1 of 255 vaccine-induced clones in healthy vaccinees.

With respect to this clone: Its antigen remains unidentified.

The sample consisted of CD4+ T cells from PBMCs cultured without peptide, taken after COVID-19 vaccination. The chain combines TRBV27 with TRBJ1-4, with D maybe TRBD1 (6 bases). The clonotype originates from a human donor who received a COVID-19 vaccine. CDR3 protein: CASSLLWDIMGGNEKLFF. In DNA, the CDR3 is TGTGCCAGCAGTTTATTATGGGACATAATGGGCGGTAATGAAAAACTGTTTTTT.